The 18 T cell receptor beta chains in this list originate from one sample, sequenced in a study of beta chain features in type 1 diabetes (dated by TCRdb to 2016 to 2019). What the research found in general, with its limitations: Type 1 diabetes patients showed a moderate but significant shortening of TCRB CDR3 length in all four CD4+ subsets.

Receptor amplification or capture employed the immunoSEQ multiplex PCR assay. The entire amount of isolated RNA was reverse transcribed using the High Capacity cDNA Reverse Transcription Kit, so the sequenced TCRB transcripts were expressed ones. This is the immuneACCESS table as TCRdb keeps it, with only in-frame sequences that have V and J called. A part of the clones is gone; compared with another copy, unresolved V genes explain less than half, and the rest is unexplained. In all, the sample holds about 160,000 clones, and 8% to 8.5% of those were seen once. The biggest ten clones account for around 0.5% of the sample. These TCRs' antigens remain unknown. Sample: central memory CD4+ T cells from blood. These receptor sequences come from a woman aged 18-29 years with type 1 diabetes.

Only a few counts were recorded for this clone. J is TRBJ1-4 and V is TRBV20-1; tentatively, D is TRBD1 (6 bases). This CDR3 is built from 11 residues. Germline CDR1 and CDR2: DFQATT and SNEGSKA (reference sequence). V was pared by 6 bases and J by 7 bases, with 9 bases between. The CDR3 sequence is CSAGQSEKLFF. The CDR3, as DNA: TGCAGTGCCGGACAGAGTGAAAAACTGTTTTTT.

This chain joins TRBV25-1 and TRBJ2-3, with 16 nucleotides matching TRBD2. V gave up 6 bases and J gave up 6 bases; unmatched junction bases: 9. The CDR3 is made up of 17 amino acids. Germline values: CDR1 MGHDK, CDR2 SYGVNS. CDR3 sequence: CASSGTSGRAPSDTQYF. In DNA, the CDR3 is TGTGCCAGCAGCGGGACTAGCGGGAGGGCCCCGTCGGATACGCAGTATTTT.

This clone turned up a few times. The gene calls are TRBV7-2 and TRBJ2-7; 9 bases are shared with TRBD1. Losses at the gene ends were 6 bases for V and 1 base for J; bases not matched to a gene: 7. CDR1 and CDR2 (germline): SGHTA, FQGNSA. The CDR3 runs to 15 residues. The CDR3 protein is CASRPGTGRSYEQYF. The CDR3 coding sequence is TGTGCCAGCAGGCCCGGGACAGGGCGATCCTACGAGCAGTACTTC.

The chain links TRBV7-2 to TRBJ2-3; possible D gene TRBD2, 6 bases. CDR3 length: 13 amino acids. Trimming stripped 4 bases from V and 6 bases from J, with 11 bases between. Germline V gene data show CDR1 as SGHTA and CDR2 as FQGNSA. The CDR3 DNA follows: TGTGCCAGCAGCTATAGGACTACCGATACGCAGTATTTT. Translation gives CASSYRTTDTQYF. The whole variable domain, filled in from reference TRBV7-2 and TRBJ2-3, reads GAGVSQSPSNKVTEKGKDVELRCDPISGHTALYWYRQSLGQGLEFLIYFQGNSAPDKSGLPSDRFSAERTGGSVSTLTIQRTQQEDSAVYLCASSYRTTDTQYFGPGTRLTVL.

This clone was counted only a few times. The chain carries TRBV11-3 and TRBJ1-2, with TRBD1 identical over 7 bases. Germline loops: CDR1 SGHNT, CDR2 YENEEA. The CDR3 loop spans 14 amino acids. V was pared by 3 bases and J by 3 bases, with 4 bases of the junction left unmatched. CDR3 coding DNA: TGTGCCAGCAGCTTCACAGGGGTGCACTATGGCTACACCTTC. Protein product: CASSFTGVHYGYTF.

This clone was observed a handful of times. The chain employs TRBV2 and TRBJ2-6; a weak D match, TRBD1 (5 bases). V lost 4 bases and J lost 0, with 7 bases in between. Germline CDR1 and CDR2: SNHLY and FYNNEI. CDR3 size: 15 residues. The CDR3 reads CASSGQLSGANVLTF. DNA for the CDR3: TGTGCCAGCAGTGGACAGCTCTCTGGGGCCAACGTCCTGACTTTC.

This clone was seen a handful of times. This chain uses TRBV7-2 with TRBJ2-7; D is possibly TRBD2 (5 bases). CDR1 is SGHTA and CDR2 is FQGNSA in the germline V gene. V dropped 5 bases and J dropped 0 bases, with 11 bases sitting between them. The CDR3 runs to 14 residues. CDR3 amino acids: CASSRRTDSYEQYF. As DNA, the CDR3 is TGTGCCAGCAGCCGGAGGACGGACTCCTACGAGCAGTACTTC. The whole variable domain, remainder taken from reference TRBV7-2 and TRBJ2-7, is GAGVSQSPSNKVTEKGKDVELRCDPISGHTALYWYRQSLGQGLEFLIYFQGNSAPDKSGLPSDRFSAERTGGSVSTLTIQRTQQEDSAVYLCASSRRTDSYEQYFGPGTRLTVT.

This clone was found a few times. V and J are TRBV7-2 and TRBJ2-5; 8 nucleotides align to TRBD1. This CDR3 region has 15 residues. From germline, CDR1 is SGHTA and CDR2 FQGNSA. V gave up 2 bases and J gave up 3 bases; unmatched junction bases: 5. The CDR3 region has the DNA TGTGCCAGCAGCTTATTCGGGACAGGAGAAGAGACCCAGTACTTC. Residues: CASSLFGTGEETQYF.

Comment on this clone: The identical CDR3 is also encoded by other nucleotide sequences in the sample. The gene calls are TRBV7-2 and TRBJ2-7; no definite D call. The V end was cut by 5 bases, the J end by 4 bases, with 6 bases between. The CDR3 spans 11 residues. Germline loops: CDR1 SGHTA, CDR2 FQGNSA. CDR3 region: CASSSRYEQYF. CDR3 coding DNA: TGTGCCAGCAGCAGCCGGTACGAGCAGTACTTC.

This clone turned up a few times. The chain links TRBV15 to TRBJ2-1; possible D gene TRBD2, 6 bases. There are 16 residues in the CDR3. Trimming took off 6 bases at V and 15 bases at J, with 30 bases between the two ends. CDR1 is LNHNV, CDR2 YYDKDF, per germline (reference sequence). CDR3 sequence reads: CATRTDPRDAAGRPFF. Written as DNA, the CDR3 is TGTGCCACCAGGACAGACCCCCGGGACGCAGCGGGTCGGCCGTTCTTC. Full variable domain (rest looked up from reference TRBV15 and TRBJ2-1): DAMVIQNPRYQVTQFGKPVTLSCSQTLNHNVMYWYQQKSSQAPKLLFHYYDKDFNNEADTPDNFQSRRPNTSFCFLDIRSPGLGDTAMYLCATRTDPRDAAGRPFFGPGTRLTVL.

J is TRBJ1-2 and V is TRBV2; D perhaps matches TRBD1 (5 bases). V lost 4 bases and J 4 bases, leaving 10 bases between the germline ends. CDR1 is SNHLY, CDR2 FYNNEI, per germline. This CDR3 is built from 13 residues. The CDR3: CASSAGQIYGYTF. The CDR3, as DNA: TGTGCCAGCAGTGCAGGGCAGATCTATGGCTACACCTTC.

This clone was seen only a few times. The chain is built from TRBV19 and TRBJ2-3; tentative D call: TRBD1 (6 bases). This CDR3 comprises 17 residues. Trimming left V 5 bases short and J 0 bases short, with 18 bases between. CDR1 and CDR2 from the germline V gene are LNHDA and SQIVND (reference sequence). The CDR3 reads CASSQTSGTLSTDTQYF. CDR3 nucleotides: TGTGCCAGTAGTCAGACTTCCGGGACACTAAGCACAGATACGCAGTATTTT.

The rearrangement links TRBV7-2 to TRBJ2-7; tentative D call: TRBD2 (6 bases). The germline V and J ends were trimmed by 2 bases and 2 bases, with 16 bases remaining between them. The CDR3 has 16 amino acids. Germline V CDR1 and CDR2: SGHTA, FQGNSA. CDR3 bases: TGTGCCAGCAGCTTACTTGTAGGGAGGCAGCCCTACGAGCAGTACTTC. Translation gives CASSLLVGRQPYEQYF.

This clone occurred a few times. The chain employs TRBV5-1 and TRBJ2-1; D unresolved. CDR3 length equals 12 residues. V was cut by 7 bases and J by 8 bases, with 13 bases left in between. The V gene's germline CDR1 is SGHRS and CDR2 YFSETQ. CDR3 in DNA: TGCGCCAGCTCCCAGTCTTTGGATGAGCAGTTCTTC. This sequence encodes CASSQSLDEQFF.

The genes are TRBV18 and TRBJ1-2; possible D gene TRBD1, 6 bases. Trimming left V 2 bases short and J 2 bases short, with 12 bases between. This CDR3 has 15 amino acids. Germline assignment: CDR1 KGHSH and CDR2 LQKENI. CDR3 region: CASSPNGQPNYGYTF. The CDR3 nucleotides read TGTGCCAGCTCACCAAACGGACAGCCCAACTATGGCTACACCTTC.

Details on this clone: A junction boundary mismatches the germline segment, possibly from a read error. The chain joins TRBV5-1 to TRBJ2-1; the match to TRBD2 covers 9 bases. Germline-derived CDR1 and CDR2 are SGHRS and YFSETQ. The CDR3 is 13 residues long. The CDR3 DNA reads TGTGCCAGCGCGGGGGGGCTTAACAATGAGCAGTTCTTC. Its translation: CASAGGLNNEQFF.

This clone has a handful of counts. The chain carries TRBV6-6 and TRBJ2-7; 11 nucleotides agree with TRBD1. This CDR3 spans 15 amino acids. The germline gives CDR1 MNHNY, CDR2 SVGAGI (reference sequence). Losses at the gene ends were 4 bases for V and 4 bases for J; bases not matched to a gene: 6. The CDR3 DNA is TGTGCCAGCAGTTGGGGACAGGGGGACGATTACGAGCAGTACTTC. Protein product: CASSWGQGDDYEQYF.

This clone has more than one count but fewer than ten. The chain is built from TRBV7-9 and TRBJ1-2; 10 positions match TRBD1. Germline loops: CDR1 SEHNR, CDR2 FQNEAQ (reference sequence). There are 16 residues in the CDR3. Trimming removed 3 bases from V and 4 bases from J; junction bases left unmatched: 8. DNA of the CDR3: TGTGCCAGCAGCTTCGAGACAGGGGGCGCGAGCTATGGCTACACCTTC. Translated, it gives CASSFETGGASYGYTF.